The 7 T cell receptor beta chains below come from one sample, sequenced in a study of blood T cell repertoires in COVID-19. The protocol was immunoSEQ multiplex PCR, while the TCRdb copy is restricted to in-frame clones and leaves out a portion. The sample has some 100,000 clones, 60% to 85% seen once. Sequencing input: peripheral blood. The receptors here all came from a human donor in a cohort sampled during active or convalescent COVID-19.

This chain joins TRBV7-2 and TRBJ1-3, with 9 bases identical to TRBD1. J lost 2 bases, V lost 5 bases, and 4 bases had no gene match. Per the germline V gene, CDR1 is SGHTA and CDR2 is FQGNSA. This CDR3 has 15 amino acids. The DNA for the CDR3 is TGTGCCAGCAGCCCGGACAGGGGTCCTGGAAACACCATATATTTT. It yields the protein CASSPDRGPGNTIYF.

V is TRBV19 and J is TRBJ1-3, with TRBD1 matching 9 bases. Germline CDR1 is LNHDA and CDR2 is SQIVND (reference sequence). V was clipped by 9 bases and J by 0 bases; unmatched bases: 12. The CDR3 is 17 residues long. The CDR3 DNA sequence: TGTGCCAGCTCGGGACAGGGCTCTACTAGCTCTGGAAACACCATATATTTT. It codes for CASSGQGSTSSGNTIYF. Full variable domain (outside the CDR3, taken from reference TRBV19 and TRBJ1-3): DGGITQSPKYLFRKEGQNVTLSCEQNLNHDAMYWYRQDPGQGLRLIYYSQIVNDFQKGDIAEGYSVSREKKESFPLTVTSAQKNPTAFYLCASSGQGSTSSGNTIYFGEGSWLTVV.

This sequence joins TRBV3-1 (or the pseudogene TRBV3-2) and TRBJ2-5; TRBD2 matches at 10 bases. The CDR3 spans 17 residues. Germline V lookup: CDR1 LGHDT, CDR2 YNNKEL (reference sequence). Trimming removed 0 bases from V and 5 bases from J; junction bases left unmatched: 9. The CDR3 DNA reads TGTGCCAGCAGCCAAGATAAGCGGGGGGGCCTAAGGGAGACCCAGTACTTC. It is translated as CASSQDKRGGLRETQYF.

The genes are TRBV7-8 and TRBJ1-5, with D unresolved. The germline gives CDR1 SGHVS, CDR2 FQNEAQ. V was shortened by 1 base and J by 0 bases, with 10 bases between the two germline ends. This CDR3 is built from 16 residues. The CDR3 reads CASSLGGGNSNQPQHF. In nucleotides, the CDR3 is TGTGCCAGCAGCTTAGGAGGTGGAAATAGCAATCAGCCCCAGCATTTT.

The chain combines TRBV2 with TRBJ1-1; D perhaps matches TRBD1 (5 bases). Per the germline V gene, CDR1 is SNHLY and CDR2 is FYNNEI. V lost 10 bases and J 1 base, leaving 13 bases between the germline ends. The CDR3 sequence is 13 residues long. CDR3 sequence: CAIAGPTNTEAFF. In nucleotides, the CDR3 is TGTGCCATTGCGGGGCCCACGAACACTGAAGCTTTCTTT. The full variable domain, rest sourced from reference TRBV2 and TRBJ1-1, is EPEVTQTPSHQVTQMGQEVILRCVPISNHLYFYWYRQILGQKVEFLVSFYNNEISEKSEIFDDQFSVERPDGSNFTLKIRSTKLEDSAMYFCAIAGPTNTEAFFGQGTRLTVV.

The chain joins TRBV2 to TRBJ2-7; D is unresolved. This CDR3 has 13 amino acids. Germline lookup yields CDR1 SNHLY and CDR2 FYNNEI. The ends were cut back, 8 bases at V and 0 bases at J, with 11 bases in the middle. The CDR3 is CASLGGSSYEQYF. Here the CDR3 DNA reads TGTGCCAGCCTTGGCGGCAGCTCCTACGAGCAGTACTTC.

V and J are TRBV6-1 and TRBJ2-3; D possibly corresponds to TRBD1 (5 bases). V lost 0 bases, J lost 0 bases, and 10 bases lay in between. In germline, CDR1 is MNHNS, CDR2 SASEGT. The length of the CDR3 is 16 residues. For the CDR3, the DNA is TGTGCCAGCAGTGAAGCTAGGGGCCCCAGCACAGATACGCAGTATTTT. This gives the protein CASSEARGPSTDTQYF.